One and the same sample provided the 24 T cell receptor beta chains below, sequenced in a study of T cell responses to AZD1222 COVID-19 vaccine. The repertoire was sequenced with immunoSEQ multiplex PCR; TCRdb's copy has only in-frame clones and lacks some. The sample has about 130,000 clones, 86% seen once. Sequenced material: peripheral blood, taken on day 0 of AZD1222 vaccination. The receptors shown here come from an adult in good health.

This clone showed up just a few times. The genes are TRBV7-8 and TRBJ2-7; D unclear. Germline V gene data show CDR1 as SGHVS and CDR2 as FQNEAQ. V lost 4 bases to trimming and J lost 4 bases, with 5 bases between them. The CDR3 length is 11 residues. The CDR3 is CASSSFYEQYF. The CDR3, as DNA: TGTGCCAGCAGCTCCTTTTACGAGCAGTACTTC. The complete variable domain, with remaining parts taken from reference TRBV7-8 and TRBJ2-7, reads GAGVSQSPRYKVAKRGQDVALRCDPISGHVSLFWYQQALGQGPEFLTYFQNEAQLDKSGLPSDRFFAERPEGSVSTLKIQRTQQEDSAVYLCASSSFYEQYFGPGTRLTVT.

The rearrangement joins TRBV6-5 to TRBJ2-1, with 9 bases aligning to TRBD2. With 6 bases clipped from V and 16 bases from J, the junction kept 13 bases outside the gene matches. Germline-derived CDR1 and CDR2 are MNHEY and SVGAGI. This CDR3 comprises 13 residues. This CDR3 reads CASSYLIGTSPFF. The CDR3 DNA sequence: TGTGCCAGCAGCTACCTTATTGGGACTAGCCCTTTCTTC.

The chain is built from TRBV24-1 and TRBJ1-1; possible D gene TRBD1, 5 bases. Germline assignment: CDR1 KGHDR and CDR2 SFDVKD. The CDR3 has 13 amino acids. Between the trimmed V and J ends, which lost 3 bases and 9 bases, there was a span of 13 bases. This CDR3 reads CATSDGDGHQAFF. In DNA, the CDR3 is TGTGCCACCAGTGATGGGGACGGTCACCAAGCTTTCTTT.

The chain uses TRBV6-1 and TRBJ1-6; D ambiguous. The CDR3 loop spans 19 amino acids. CDR1 is MNHNS and CDR2 is SASEGT in the germline V gene. V lost 2 bases and J 0 bases, leaving 17 bases between the germline ends. As DNA, the CDR3 is TGTGCCAGCAGTGAATTGGAGAGAACCCCCAGCTCCTATAATTCACCCCTCCACTTT. It codes for CASSELERTPSSYNSPLHF.

The V call is TRBV6-5, the J call TRBJ1-1; D gene uncertain. Trimming removed 7 bases from V and 3 bases from J, with 9 bases in between. Per the germline V gene, CDR1 is MNHEY and CDR2 is SVGAGI. The CDR3 spans 12 residues. The CDR3 DNA reads as TGTGCCAGCACAGGCGGGGACACTGAAGCTTTCTTT. It encodes CASTGGDTEAFF.

A few counts support this clone. J is TRBJ2-2 and V is TRBV19; TRBD2 aligns across 10 bases. This CDR3 has 18 amino acids. Per the germline V gene, CDR1 is LNHDA and CDR2 is SQIVND (reference sequence). The V gene end was trimmed by 5 bases and the J gene end by 1 base; junction bases not matched to a gene: 10. CDR3 sequence reads: CASSRASGSRWNTGELFF. The CDR3 DNA reads as TGTGCCAGTAGTCGGGCTAGCGGGAGTCGGTGGAACACCGGGGAGCTGTTTTTT.

This chain joins TRBV9 and TRBJ1-1; 10 positions match TRBD1. Losses at the gene ends were 3 bases for V and 7 bases for J; bases not matched to a gene: 6. In germline, CDR1 is SGDLS, CDR2 YYNGEE. The CDR3 runs to 14 residues. The CDR3 spells CASSGTGGDLEAFF. CDR3 sequence (DNA): TGTGCCAGCAGCGGGACAGGGGGAGACCTTGAAGCTTTCTTT.

V is TRBV14 and J is TRBJ2-5; a weak D match, TRBD2 (6 bases). The V gene lost 0 bases and the J gene lost 4 bases, with 15 bases spanning the gap. The CDR3 is 16 residues long. Germline loops: CDR1 SGHDN, CDR2 FVKESK. CDR3 DNA: TGTGCCAGCAGCCAAGAATCTTTTGCGGGGCTAGAGACCCAGTACTTC. It specifies CASSQESFAGLETQYF. Full variable domain (missing parts from reference TRBV14 and TRBJ2-5): EAGVTQFPSHSVIEKGQTVTLRCDPISGHDNLYWYRRVMGKEIKFLLHFVKESKQDESGMPNNRFLAERTGGTYSTLKVQPAELEDSGVYFCASSQESFAGLETQYFGPGTRLLVL.

V gene TRBV9 combines with J gene TRBJ1-4; 7 bases line up with TRBD1. Looked up from germline, CDR1 is SGDLS and CDR2 is YYNGEE. The CDR3 length is 16 residues. Losses at the gene ends were 3 bases for V and 7 bases for J; bases not matched to a gene: 12. The CDR3, as DNA: TGTGCCAGCAGCGCTGGTGACAGGGCGCTTGGTGAAAAACTGTTTTTT. Translation: CASSAGDRALGEKLFF.

The chain links TRBV10-3 to TRBJ2-5, with D uncertain. Germline CDR1 is ENHRY and CDR2 is SYGVKD. V was cut by 4 bases and J by 0 bases, with 12 bases left in between. The CDR3 totals 15 residues. The CDR3 sequence is CAISVLYGYQETQYF. CDR3 coding DNA: TGTGCCATCAGTGTTCTCTACGGGTACCAAGAGACCCAGTACTTC.

This chain connects TRBV9 to TRBJ2-7; TRBD1 is a possible D gene (5 bases). CDR1 and CDR2 (germline): SGDLS, YYNGEE. The CDR3 contains 13 residues. Trimming left V 0 bases short and J 7 bases short, with 11 bases between. The CDR3 region has the DNA TGTGCCAGCAGCGTAGCGCAGGGAAGTGAGCAGTACTTC. Its translation: CASSVAQGSEQYF. Drawing the rest from reference TRBV9 and TRBJ2-7, the complete variable domain is DSGVTQTPKHLITATGQRVTLRCSPRSGDLSVYWYQQSLDQGLQFLIQYYNGEERAKGNILERFSAQQFPDLHSELNLSSLELGDSALYFCASSVAQGSEQYFGPGTRLTVT.

This clone was counted a few times. V usage is TRBV29-1 and J usage is TRBJ1-1; D remains ambiguous. The CDR3 has 11 amino acids. With 3 bases removed from V and 8 bases from J, the gap between germline ends came to 10 bases. In germline, CDR1 is SQVTM, CDR2 ANQGSEA. The CDR3 here is CSVERPAEAFF. CDR3 nucleotides: TGCAGCGTTGAGAGGCCGGCCGAAGCTTTCTTT.

V is TRBV7-9 and J is TRBJ1-3; no reliable D call. Germline assignment: CDR1 SEHNR and CDR2 FQNEAQ (reference sequence). Trimming shortened V by 2 bases and J by 4 bases, and 9 bases separated the two germline ends. The CDR3 has 14 amino acids. CDR3 sequence reads: CASSLFSLGNTIYF. The DNA of the CDR3 is TGTGCCAGCAGCTTATTTTCATTAGGAAACACCATATATTTT. The variable domain in full, with the rest retrieved from reference TRBV7-9 and TRBJ1-3, is DTGVSQNPRHKITKRGQNVTFRCDPISEHNRLYWYRQTLGQGPEFLTYFQNEAQLEKSRLLSDRFSAERPKGSFSTLEIQRTEQGDSAMYLCASSLFSLGNTIYFGEGSWLTVV.

This clone was seen a few times. The chain recombines TRBV2 with TRBJ1-4; possibly TRBD1 for D (5 bases). CDR3 size: 12 residues. Looked up from germline, CDR1 is SNHLY and CDR2 is FYNNEI. V lost 7 bases and J lost 8, with 11 bases in between. CDR3 bases: TGTGCCAGCACCAGGGTGGGAGAAAAACTGTTTTTT. Residues: CASTRVGEKLFF.

The V gene is TRBV3-1 (or the pseudogene TRBV3-2), the J gene TRBJ1-4; D is unclear. V gave up 1 base and J gave up 2 bases, with 5 bases separating them. This CDR3 comprises 14 residues. Per germline, CDR1 LGHDT and CDR2 YNNKEL (reference sequence). The CDR3 DNA follows: TGTGCCAGCAGCCAAGGTGGCACTAATGAAAAACTGTTTTTT. Its translation is CASSQGGTNEKLFF.

This clone came up a few times. This chain joins TRBV11-1 and TRBJ2-3; TRBD2 aligns across 12 bases. This CDR3 spans 16 amino acids. Trimming at V came to 1 base and at J to 1 base, leaving 0 bases not matched to a gene. Germline V gene data show CDR1 as SGHAT and CDR2 as FQDESV (reference sequence). The DNA for the CDR3 is TGTGCCAGCAGCTTAGGGACTAGCGGGGGCACAGATACGCAGTATTTT. Translated, it gives CASSLGTSGGTDTQYF.

The gene calls are TRBV29-1 and TRBJ2-7; maybe TRBD1 (5 bases). This CDR3 has 11 residues. Per germline, CDR1 SQVTM and CDR2 ANQGSEA. V shed 6 bases and J shed 6 bases, with 12 bases lying between them. CDR3 DNA sequence: TGCAGCGTCCAAAGGGGTCGCGAGCAGTACTTC. Amino acids: CSVQRGREQYF.

The table lists this clone with a count of one. The same CDR3 also results from other DNA sequences found in this sample. The chain joins TRBV2 to TRBJ1-2, with 9 bases fitting TRBD1. Unmatched junction bases numbered 4, after V lost 5 bases and J lost 3 bases. Germline loops: CDR1 SNHLY, CDR2 FYNNEI. This CDR3 is 14 amino acids long. The CDR3: CASSPDRGDYGYTF. The CDR3 nucleotides read TGTGCCAGCAGTCCAGACAGGGGGGACTATGGCTACACCTTC.

The gene calls are TRBV5-5 and TRBJ2-3; 10 bases line up with TRBD1. The CDR3 is 18 amino acids. V trimming: 4 bases; J trimming: 2 bases; junction bases outside the gene matches: 13. Germline V CDR1 and CDR2: SGHKS, YYEKEE (reference sequence). Written as DNA, the CDR3 is TGTGCCAGCAGCCGACCCGGGACAGGGGCTCAGTCCACAGATACGCAGTATTTT. Translation gives CASSRPGTGAQSTDTQYF.

This chain joins TRBV5-8 and TRBJ2-3, with 8 bases aligning to TRBD2. The CDR3 length is 16 residues. With V trimmed by 0 bases and J by 1 base, 4 bases remained unmatched. CDR1 and CDR2 from the germline V gene are SGHTS and YDEGEE. Here the CDR3 DNA reads TGTGCCAGCAGCTTGGAGGGACTAGACCGCACAGATACGCAGTATTTT. It translates to CASSLEGLDRTDTQYF.

The rearrangement joins TRBV24-1 to TRBJ2-3; 12 positions agree with TRBD1. From germline, CDR1 is KGHDR and CDR2 SFDVKD. This CDR3 is built from 20 residues. Trimming cost V 3 bases and J 1 base; bases outside gene matches: 13. CDR3 DNA sequence: TGTGCCACCAGTGATGCAACCGGGACAGGGGGCGCCCCCGGCACAGATACGCAGTATTTT. Translation gives CATSDATGTGGAPGTDTQYF.

The rearrangement joins TRBV5-1 to TRBJ2-5; D unresolved. Germline values: CDR1 SGHRS, CDR2 YFSETQ. CDR3 size: 13 residues. Trimming pared 3 bases from V and 3 bases from J, leaving 9 bases between. The CDR3 bases are TGCGCCAGCAGCTCGAAACGAGAAGAGACCCAGTACTTC. Translated, it gives CASSSKREETQYF.

The CDR3 here is CASSRGTGGDQPQHF. The CDR3 region has the DNA TGTGCCAGCAGCCGAGGGACAGGGGGAGATCAGCCCCAGCATTTT. V usage is TRBV3-1 (or the pseudogene TRBV3-2) and J usage is TRBJ1-5, with 11 bases aligning to TRBD1. CDR1 LGHDT and CDR2 YNNKEL come from the germline V gene (reference sequence). The V segment lost 4 bases and the J segment 5 bases; nucleotides outside the gene matches: 4. The CDR3 is made up of 15 amino acids.

This clone was found once. The gene calls are TRBV6-5 and TRBJ1-2; TRBD1 might be the D (5 bases). This CDR3 is built from 15 residues. Germline V gene lookup returns CDR1 MNHEY and CDR2 SVGAGI. Trimming took off 2 bases at V and 8 bases at J, with 18 bases between the two ends. DNA of the CDR3: TGTGCCAGCAGTTACCTAGCGGCTCGGGGCGACGGCTACACCTTC. Protein: CASSYLAARGDGYTF.